The T cell receptor beta chain under discussion was sequenced for a study of beta chain features in type 1 diabetes. Study-level background: In all, some 100 million sorted cells from all samples were analyzed.

V was cut by 5 bases and J by 0 bases, with 11 bases left in between. Germline V gene lookup returns CDR1 SNHLY and CDR2 FYNNEI. There are 14 residues in the CDR3. Study findings and constraints: People with Type 1 diabetes carried modestly yet significantly shorter TCRB CDR3s in all four CD4+ subsets.

Expressed TCRB transcripts got sequenced, as all isolated RNA was reverse transcribed. TCRdb's copy holds only in-frame clones and misses some; the assay was immunoSEQ multiplex PCR. The data show about 350,000 clones, roughly a fifth seen once. Of note for this clone: Its antigen is currently unknown.

V is TRBV2 and J is TRBJ2-7, with D tentatively TRBD1 (5 bases). Sequenced: naive CD4+ T cells from blood. The TCR was taken from a woman aged 18-29 years in good health. In DNA, the CDR3 is TGTGCCAGCAGTCGACAGTCAAGCTCCTACGAGCAGTACTTC. Translating it yields CASSRQSSSYEQYF.